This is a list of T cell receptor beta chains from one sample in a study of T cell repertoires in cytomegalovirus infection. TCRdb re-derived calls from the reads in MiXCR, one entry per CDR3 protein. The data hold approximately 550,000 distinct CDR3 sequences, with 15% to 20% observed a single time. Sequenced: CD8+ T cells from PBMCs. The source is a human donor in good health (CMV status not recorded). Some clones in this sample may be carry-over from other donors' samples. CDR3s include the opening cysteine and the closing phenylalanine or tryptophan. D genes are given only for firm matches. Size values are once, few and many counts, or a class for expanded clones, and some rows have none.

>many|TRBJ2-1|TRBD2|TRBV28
TGTGCCAGCAGTTTACTAGCGGGAGTCGGTGAGCAGTTCTTC
CASSLLAGVGEQFF
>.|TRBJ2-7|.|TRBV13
TGTGCCAGCAGCCATCTAGCGTCTTCCTACGAGCAGTACTTC
CASSHLASSYEQYF
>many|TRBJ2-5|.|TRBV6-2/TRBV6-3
TGTGCCAGCAGTTACCCGGATCGGAGAACGTACGGGGAGACCCAGTACTTC
CASSYPDRRTYGETQYF
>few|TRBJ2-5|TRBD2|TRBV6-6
TGTGCCAGCAGCCCCCTTCTAGCGGGAGCGCCGACCCAGTACTTC
CASSPLLAGAPTQYF
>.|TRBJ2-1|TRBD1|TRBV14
TGTGCCAGCAGCGCCTACAGGGGCGCCCATAACAATGAGCAGTTCTTC
CASSAYRGAHNNEQFF
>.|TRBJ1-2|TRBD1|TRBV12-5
TGTGCTAGTGGCCCTAAGGACGGACAGGGTGGCTACACCTTC
CASGPKDGQGGYTF
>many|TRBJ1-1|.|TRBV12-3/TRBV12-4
TGTGCCAGCAGGTTATTGAACACTGAAGCTTTCTTT
CASRLLNTEAFF
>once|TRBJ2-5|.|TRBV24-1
TGTGCCACCTTCGGGGGCGTCCAAGAGTCCCAGTACTTC
CATFGGVQESQYF
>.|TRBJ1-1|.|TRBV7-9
TGTGCCAGCAGCTTGGGGGGAGGGTCTGAAGCTTTCTTT
CASSLGGGSEAFF
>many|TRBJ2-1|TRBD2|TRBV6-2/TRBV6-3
TGTGCCAGCAGCCCGCCAAGAGCGGGGGCTAACAATGAGCAGTTCTTC
CASSPPRAGANNEQFF
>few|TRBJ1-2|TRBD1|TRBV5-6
TGTGCCAGCAGCCCAGGACAGGGGGTTGGCTACACCTTC
CASSPGQGVGYTF
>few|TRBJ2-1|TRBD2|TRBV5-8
TGTGCCAGCAGCTCGGGACGGCATACTCTAGCGGGAGCCCACAATGAGCAGTTCTTC
CASSSGRHTLAGAHNEQFF
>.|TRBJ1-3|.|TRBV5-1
TGCGCCAGCAGCTTGGAATGGTCTGTCTCTGGAAACACCATATATTTT
CASSLEWSVSGNTIYF
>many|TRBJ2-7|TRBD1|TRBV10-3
TGTGCCATCAACGGACAGGGCGAGCAGTACTTC
CAINGQGEQYF
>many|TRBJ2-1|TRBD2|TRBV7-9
TGTGCCAGCAGCTTAGCCCCTCTCGGACTAGCGGGAGTGGATGAGCAGTTCTTC
CASSLAPLGLAGVDEQFF
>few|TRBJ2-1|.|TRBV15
TGTGCCACCGAGGGGGTCTCTAGCTACAATGAGCAGTTCTTC
CATEGVSSYNEQFF
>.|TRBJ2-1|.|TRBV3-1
TGTGCCAGCCAAAAACAGGGTTCTTACAATGAGCAGTTCTTC
CASQKQGSYNEQFF
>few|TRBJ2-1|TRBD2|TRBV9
TGTGCCAGCAGCCGCAGTCTCACTAGCGGGAGGCCCAATGAGCAGTTCTTC
CASSRSLTSGRPNEQFF
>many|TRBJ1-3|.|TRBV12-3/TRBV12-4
TGTGCCAGCAGTTCCCCTCGAGGGGCTGGAAACACCATATATTTT
CASSSPRGAGNTIYF
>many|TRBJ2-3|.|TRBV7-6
TGTGCCAGCAGCTTAGGGGACACCGACGTGCCCACAGATACGCAGTATTTT
CASSLGDTDVPTDTQYF
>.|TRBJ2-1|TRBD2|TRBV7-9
TGTGCCAGCAGCCTCCTTAAGGGACTAGCGGGTTTCAATGAGCAGTTCTTC
CASSLLKGLAGFNEQFF
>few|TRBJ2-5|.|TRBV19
TGTGCCAGTAGTATAGAGGGAGAGACCCAGTACTTC
CASSIEGETQYF
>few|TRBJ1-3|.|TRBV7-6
TGTGCCAGCAGCCCGGGACTGTCACGAAACACCATATATTTT
CASSPGLSRNTIYF
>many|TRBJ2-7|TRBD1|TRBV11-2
TGTGCCAGCAGCTCGGGACAGGGAATGGGATACGAGCAGTACTTC
CASSSGQGMGYEQYF
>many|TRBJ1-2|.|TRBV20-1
TGCAGTGCGAGAGTCCCAGTCTATGGCTACACCTTC
CSARVPVYGYTF
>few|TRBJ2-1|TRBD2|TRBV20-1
TGCAGTGCTAGAAGGGGACTATCCTACAATGAGCAGTTCTTC
CSARRGLSYNEQFF
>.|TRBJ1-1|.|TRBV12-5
TGTGCTAGTGGTTTGGGGCAGGGTACAGCTTTCTTT
CASGLGQGTAFF
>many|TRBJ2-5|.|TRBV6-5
TGTGCCAGCAGCCTTAATGACCGGGACCAGTACTTC
CASSLNDRDQYF
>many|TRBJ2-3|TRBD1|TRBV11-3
TGTGCCAGCAGCTCTCGGACAGGGCGCACAGATACGCAGTATTTT
CASSSRTGRTDTQYF
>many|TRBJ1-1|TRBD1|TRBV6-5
TGTGCCAGCAGTTCCCCTGTCAGGGGGCGAAACACTGAAGCTTTCTTT
CASSSPVRGRNTEAFF
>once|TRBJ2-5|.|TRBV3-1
TGTGCCAGCAGCCAAGGGGGCGGAGGGGCTAAGGAGGCCCAGTACTTC
CASSQGGGGAKEAQYF
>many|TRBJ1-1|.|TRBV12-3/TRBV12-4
TGTGCCAGCAGCCAAGGCGTCACTGAAGCTTTCTTT
CASSQGVTEAFF
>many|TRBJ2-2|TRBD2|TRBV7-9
TGTGCCAGCAGCTTCCGGACTAGCGTGACCGGGGAGCTGTTTTTT
CASSFRTSVTGELFF
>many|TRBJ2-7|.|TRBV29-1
TGCAGCGTTGAACTGAGCGACAGCTCCTACGAGCAGTACTTC
CSVELSDSSYEQYF
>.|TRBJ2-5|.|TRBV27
TGTGCCAGCAGTTTATCAGTGCCCGGGGAGACCCAGTACTTC
CASSLSVPGETQYF
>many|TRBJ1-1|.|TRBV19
TGTGCCAGTAGTATAGTTGGAGTGAACACTGAAGCTTTCTTT
CASSIVGVNTEAFF
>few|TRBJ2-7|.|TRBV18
TGTGCCAGCTCACCTCAGGGTTCGAAGGCCTACGAGCAGTACTTC
CASSPQGSKAYEQYF
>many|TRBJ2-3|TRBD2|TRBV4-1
TGCGCCAGCAGCCAAGTGGCCCCTAGCGGGGCCCGCACAGATACGCAGTATTTT
CASSQVAPSGARTDTQYF
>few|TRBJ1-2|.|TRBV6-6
TGTGCCAGCAGTTACTCGACGACAGACTATGGCTACACCTTC
CASSYSTTDYGYTF
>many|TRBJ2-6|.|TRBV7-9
TGTGCCAGCAGCTTAGCTCTCAGGGGGGGCTCTGGGGCCAACGTCCTGACTTTC
CASSLALRGGSGANVLTF
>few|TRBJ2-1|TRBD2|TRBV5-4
TGTGCCAGCAGCTTGGGTAGCGGGAGGGACTACAATGAGCAGTTCTTC
CASSLGSGRDYNEQFF
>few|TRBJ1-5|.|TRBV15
TGTGCCACCAGCTCCGCCGGGCGTGTGGATCAGCCCCAGCATTTT
CATSSAGRVDQPQHF
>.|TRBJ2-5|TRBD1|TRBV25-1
TGTGCCAGCAGTGGACAGGGGTTGGAGACCCAGTACTTC
CASSGQGLETQYF
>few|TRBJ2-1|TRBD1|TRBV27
TGTGCCAGCAGTTTGGGGGTAGGGGGCGGAAACAATGAGCAGTTCTTC
CASSLGVGGGNNEQFF
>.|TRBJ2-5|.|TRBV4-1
TGCGCCAGCAGCCTATCCTGGGGGGAGACCCAGTACTTC
CASSLSWGETQYF
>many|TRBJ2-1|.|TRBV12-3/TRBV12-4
TGTGCCAGCAGTTTAATTGGGGTAGGCACCCGGGCTTTTCGCTCCTACAATGAGCAGTTCTTC
CASSLIGVGTRAFRSYNEQFF
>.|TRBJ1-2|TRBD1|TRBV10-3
TGTGCCATCAGAACGACAGGGGGTGCGTCTAACTATGGCTACACCTTC
CAIRTTGGASNYGYTF
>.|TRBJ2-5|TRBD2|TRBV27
TGTGCCAGCAGCCCCGGGACTAGCAGTATTGAGACCCAGTACTTC
CASSPGTSSIETQYF